Listed below are T cell receptor beta chains from one sample, sequenced in a study of CD8 T cells in ankylosing spondylitis. TCRdb ran MiXCR on the 5' RACE reads and lists one entry per CDR3 protein. Seen here are approximately 300,000 distinct CDR3 sequences, less than 25% observed once, and the top ten hold roughly 4%. The specimen was blood, either unsorted or a sorted T cell fraction (not recorded which). The receptors shown here come from a female donor with ankylosing spondylitis or in good health (not recorded which). The CDR3 runs from the conserved cysteine through the conserved F or W. Each record gives: J gene, V gene, D gene, CDR3 protein. A D gene is named only where the DNA matches it firmly.

TRBJ2-7 TRBV27 NA CASSLSGPAYEQYF
TRBJ2-7 TRBV6-1 TRBD1 CASSPDRGSYEQYF
TRBJ2-5 TRBV12-3/TRBV12-4 NA CASSLDYQETQYF
TRBJ1-5 TRBV27 NA CASRITRYNSNQPQHF
TRBJ2-5 TRBV5-1 TRBD2 CASSVGLTEETQYF
TRBJ2-1 TRBV7-9 NA CASSLTSNNEQFF
TRBJ2-6 TRBV20-1 NA CSASLRRGAGANVLTF
TRBJ2-1 TRBV27 TRBD2 CASSRILAGGPSNNEQFF
TRBJ2-2 TRBV29-1 NA CSGGIGNTGELFF
TRBJ2-1 TRBV20-1 NA CSASRGTYNEQFF
TRBJ2-7 TRBV20-1 NA CSARGAGPYEQYF
TRBJ1-1 TRBV10-3 TRBD1 CATGQGEWAFF
TRBJ2-5 TRBV7-8 TRBD2 CASSYSGRRETQYF
TRBJ2-1 TRBV20-1 NA CSASRGEQFF
TRBJ1-2 TRBV4-3 NA CASSQAGTGDGYTF
TRBJ2-1 TRBV20-1 NA CSARALSPRGSYNEQFF
TRBJ2-2 TRBV20-1 TRBD2 CSGREGVRGTGELFF
TRBJ2-3 TRBV27 NA CASSPRTSTDTQYF
TRBJ2-2 TRBV7-8 TRBD2 CASSLALAANTGELFF
TRBJ1-1 TRBV29-1 NA CRPCGQRPAEAFF
TRBJ2-1 TRBV12-3/TRBV12-4 NA CASHNREVNEQFF
TRBJ2-1 TRBV12-3/TRBV12-4 NA CASSLYEQFF
TRBJ2-3 TRBV29-1 TRBD2 CSVVGRVTDTQYF
TRBJ2-7 TRBV12-2 NA CASRLEIGQHSYEQYF
TRBJ1-4 TRBV5-1 TRBD1 CASRREGQRTEKLFF
TRBJ1-1 TRBV3-1 TRBD1 CASSLISGTGRTEAFF
TRBJ2-1 TRBV19 TRBD2 CASSKVGSGHNEQFF
TRBJ2-3 TRBV11-2 TRBD2 CASSLELALDTQYF
TRBJ1-2 TRBV12-3/TRBV12-4 NA CASSLRISEYGYTF
TRBJ2-5 TRBV12-5 TRBD1 CASGLETGVGETQYF
TRBJ2-5 TRBV5-6 TRBD2 CASSSSGRWQETQYF
TRBJ1-1 TRBV14 NA CASSREEHTEAFF
TRBJ2-2 TRBV12-3/TRBV12-4 NA CASSLKLTKNTGELFF
TRBJ2-7 TRBV30 TRBD2 CAWSGSSGKVNHEQYF
TRBJ2-7 TRBV27 TRBD1 CASSPGDRVIYEQYF
TRBJ1-1 TRBV6-5 NA CASSSARGLAEAFF
TRBJ2-1 TRBV12-3/TRBV12-4 NA CASSYGPDNEQFF
TRBJ2-6 TRBV6-2/TRBV6-3 TRBD2 CASGLTGLAYSGANVLTF
TRBJ2-7 TRBV12-3/TRBV12-4 NA CASSLEGSGSEQYF
TRBJ2-7 TRBV11-2 TRBD1 CASSGQGALDEQYF
TRBJ2-3 TRBV20-1 NA CSAKRQEGLTQYF
TRBJ1-1 TRBV28 NA CASLSVLNTEAFF
TRBJ1-2 TRBV5-1 TRBD1 CASSLDRGWNGYTF
TRBJ2-2 TRBV9 NA CASSVASWSSSNTGELFF
TRBJ2-7 TRBV20-1 NA CSARGPVFRPLSSYEQYF
TRBJ2-3 TRBV5-1 NA CASSSNLDTQYF
TRBJ2-5 TRBV20-1 NA CSARGPWPKETQYF
TRBJ2-7 TRBV18 NA CASSPGGSGEQYF
TRBJ2-5 TRBV18 NA CASSQAPHAETQYF
TRBJ2-1 TRBV23-1 TRBD2 CASSPELAGDHEQFF
TRBJ1-1 TRBV4-3 NA CASSQVHTLNTEAFF